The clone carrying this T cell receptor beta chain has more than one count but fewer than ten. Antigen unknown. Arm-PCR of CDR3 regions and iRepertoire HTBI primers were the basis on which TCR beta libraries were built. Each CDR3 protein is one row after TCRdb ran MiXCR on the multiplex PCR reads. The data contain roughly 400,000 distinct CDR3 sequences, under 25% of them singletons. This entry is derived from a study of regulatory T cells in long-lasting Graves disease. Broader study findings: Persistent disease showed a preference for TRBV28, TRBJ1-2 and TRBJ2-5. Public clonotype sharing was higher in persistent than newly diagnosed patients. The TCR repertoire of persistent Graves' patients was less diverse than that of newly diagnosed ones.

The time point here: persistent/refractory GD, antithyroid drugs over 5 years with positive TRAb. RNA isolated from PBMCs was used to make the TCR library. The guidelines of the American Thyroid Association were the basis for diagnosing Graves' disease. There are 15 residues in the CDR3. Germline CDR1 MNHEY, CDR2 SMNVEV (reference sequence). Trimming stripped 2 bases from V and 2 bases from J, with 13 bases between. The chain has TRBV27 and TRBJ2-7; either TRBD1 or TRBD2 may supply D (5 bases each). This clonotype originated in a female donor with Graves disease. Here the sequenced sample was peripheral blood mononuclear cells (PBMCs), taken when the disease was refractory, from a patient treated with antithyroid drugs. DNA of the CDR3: TGTGCCAGCAGTTTAGTGGGGGAGAGGACCTACGAGCAGTACTTC. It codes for CASSLVGERTYEQYF.